The present entry profiles one T cell receptor beta chain with its context. The method was immunoSEQ multiplex PCR; TCRdb's version includes in-frame clones alone and lacks a portion of them. The sample records some 100,000 clones, more than 75% being singletons. V lost 0 bases to trimming and J lost 1 base, with 5 bases between them. CDR3 length equals 14 residues. Per the germline V gene, CDR1 is SGHRS and CDR2 is YFSETQ. This entry is derived from a study of control samples from healthy donors and cancer patients. The material sequenced was blood. The V call is TRBV5-1, the J call TRBJ1-5; D is uncertain. The TCR sequence derives from a woman between 45 and 60 years old in good health. The CDR3 coding sequence is TGCGCCAGCAGCTTGGGGTCCAGCAATCAGCCCCAGCATTTT. Translating it yields CASSLGSSNQPQHF.